The 6 T cell receptor beta chains below come from one sample, sequenced in a study of regulatory T cells in long-lasting Graves disease (dated by TCRdb to the early 2020s). The sample's time point, from its label and the paper: newly diagnosed GD, antithyroid drugs for less than 3 months. RNA was extracted from PBMCs in TRIzol for both TCR sequencing and RNA sequencing. The library was generated by multiplex PCR. TCRdb shows the sequencer as Illumina HiSeq 4000. CDR3 regions were amplified by Arm-PCR with iRepertoire HTBI primers to construct TCR beta libraries. TCRdb applied fastp at Q25 and MiXCR to the public reads, then kept only in-frame beta chains. Each record represents a unique CDR3 protein, reported with the most common genes and DNA among its rows. For this sample the table gives a few hundred thousand distinct CDR3 sequences, of which 16% were detected only once. The ten most abundant clones make up 25% to 30% of the sample.

These data were likewise used in another study, on T cells in Graves' hyperthyroidism and ophthalmopathy.

This specimen was peripheral blood mononuclear cells (PBMCs), taken at new diagnosis, from a patient treated with antithyroid drugs. The receptors originated from a man aged 40-49 years with Graves disease. Donor details come from another sample of the same person, matched by shared clones.

The chain joins TRBV28 to TRBJ1-2; D uncertain. The germline V and J ends were trimmed by 3 bases and 8 bases, with 19 bases remaining between them. CDR1 MDHEN and CDR2 SYDVKM come from the germline V gene. The CDR3 is made up of 15 amino acids. This CDR3 reads CASSFLSLPLGGYTF. For the CDR3, the DNA is TGTGCCAGCAGTTTCCTTTCCTTACCCCTGGGAGGCTACACCTTC.

This clonotype occurred a few times. V usage is TRBV11-3 and J usage is TRBJ2-2; 8 bases map to TRBD2. V shed 5 bases and J 1 base; nucleotides not matched to a gene: 3. The CDR3 loop spans 15 amino acids. The germline CDR1 and CDR2 sequences are SGHNT and YENEEA. CDR3 coding DNA: TGTGCCAGCAGCCCCGGGGGGGTGAACACCGGGGAGCTGTTTTTT. Its protein is CASSPGGVNTGELFF. Supplemented by reference TRBV11-3 and TRBJ2-2, the full variable domain reads EAGVVQSPRYKIIEKKQPVAFWCNPISGHNTLYWYLQNLGQGPELLIRYENEEAVDDSQLPKDRFSAERLKGVDSTLKIQPAELGDSAVYLCASSPGGVNTGELFFGEGSRLTVL.

In its sample, this clonotype was seen many times. The chain employs TRBV2 and TRBJ1-2, with TRBD1 as a possible D gene (5 bases). This CDR3 comprises 16 residues. Germline V gene lookup returns CDR1 SNHLY and CDR2 FYNNEI. Trimming pared 0 bases from V and 5 bases from J, leaving 16 bases between. The CDR3 reads CASSEAGGRGGYGYTF. The CDR3 bases are TGTGCCAGCAGTGAAGCAGGAGGGAGGGGAGGGTATGGCTACACCTTC.

This clonotype was counted at least ten times. The chain uses TRBV12-3 or TRBV12-4 and TRBJ1-3, with 7 bases matching TRBD1. The CDR3 loop spans 16 amino acids. The V gene end was trimmed by 6 bases and the J gene end by 0 bases; junction bases not matched to a gene: 8. CDR3 region: CASSWDSGASGNTIYF. The CDR3 region has the DNA TGTGCCAGCAGCTGGGACAGCGGGGCCTCTGGAAACACCATATATTTT.

This clonotype was observed at least ten times. The CDR3 DNA reads TGCAGTGGTCGTAGGGGTTCCGAGCAGTACTTC. Translation: CSGRRGSEQYF. This chain joins TRBV20-1 and TRBJ2-7, with TRBD1 as a possible D gene (5 bases). V was pared by 7 bases and J by 6 bases, with 13 bases between. CDR3 length: 11 amino acids. In germline, CDR1 is DFQATT, CDR2 SNEGSKA (reference sequence).

In its sample, this clonotype was seen many times. The V and J genes are TRBV12-3 or TRBV12-4 and TRBJ2-5; D call uncertain. Trimming left V 3 bases short and J 0 bases short, with 11 bases between. The CDR3 contains 15 residues. The CDR3 here is CASSFGLTNQETQYF. In DNA, the CDR3 is TGTGCCAGCAGTTTTGGGCTCACGAACCAAGAGACCCAGTACTTC.